The present T cell receptor (beta chain) was sequenced within a study of blood T cells in healthy people across ages. A note on this clonotype: Compared with germline, one end of the junction differs, possibly owing to a read error.

Germline CDR1 and CDR2: SSHAT and FNYEAQ (reference sequence). The CDR3 spans 15 residues. A second PCR of roughly 7 to 11 cycles used a sample-barcoded 5' primer and a J-beta primer mix. Any given sample supplied a minimum of 2.5 million CDR3-containing paired-end reads. TCRdb redid the calling of the 5' RACE reads with MiXCR, one entry per CDR3 protein. The table shows roughly 550,000 distinct CDR3 sequences, with nearly 25% occurring only once. These data were likewise used in another study, on T cells of mothers and their children. From that paper: Material was donated by three healthy Caucasian mothers and their six children. It was through the M1S primer of the second PCR that sample barcodes and 2-4 random nucleotides were added.

The genes are TRBV7-7 and TRBJ1-3; unclear D gene. This sequence was found in a boy aged 10-17 years in good health. The sequenced sample was blood. The CDR3 bases are TGTGCTAGCAGCAAAGGGTTTAATCCTGGAAACACCATATATTTT. It specifies CASSKGFNPGNTIYF.